This T cell receptor (beta chain) was observed in a study of T cell clonotyping in hematopoietic cell transplantation. Study observations and caveats: Graft donor and pretransplant recipient Inverse Simpson Index values predicted broader posttransplant TCR diversity.

The CDR3 runs 15 residues. Germline CDR1 is SNHLY and CDR2 is FYNNEI. The V end lost 6 bases, the J end lost 5 bases, and 17 bases lay between the germline ends. Sequencing was performed with immunoSEQ multiplex PCR; in TCRdb, only in-frame clones are kept and a portion is missing. The sample shows about 3,500 clones, under 80% of them seen only once. This clone turned up a few times. Its antigen remains unidentified. Recipients were bled about 28 days pretransplant and at posttransplant days 30, 100, 180. The clonotype originates from a male patient between 35 and 55 years old who had an allogeneic stem cell transplant from an unrelated donor, so the T cells may come from the graft donor. Some clones in this sample may be carry-over from other donors' samples. The specimen was peripheral blood mononuclear cells, collected 30 days after allogeneic stem cell transplant. The chain has TRBV2 and TRBJ1-5, with TRBD1 as a possible D gene (5 bases). The CDR3 region is CASRPRTVGDQPQHF. In DNA, the CDR3 is TGTGCCAGCAGGCCTCGGACGGTGGGGGATCAGCCCCAGCATTTT.